The clone carrying this T cell receptor (beta chain) was seen ten or more times. This CDR3 is 12 amino acids long. Trimming took 7 bases from V and 6 from J, leaving 15 bases between them. Germline V gene data show CDR1 as DFQATT and CDR2 as SNEGSKA (reference sequence). Synthesis of cDNA was accomplished via 5'RACE employing 10-nucleotide random UMIs. Each CDR3 protein is one row after TCRdb ran MiXCR on the 5' RACE reads. The data show fewer than 25,000 distinct CDR3 sequences, around an eighth seen once. The data stem from a study of neurological immune-mediated disorders. The receptor comes from a woman in her sixties with HTLV-1-associated myelopathy (HAM/TSP). Sequences were obtained from PBMCs. The chain links TRBV20-1 to TRBJ1-2; D possibly corresponds to TRBD1 (6 bases). CDR3 DNA sequence: TGCAGTGGGGGCAGGGGAGTTGATGGCTACACCTTC. It is translated as CSGGRGVDGYTF.